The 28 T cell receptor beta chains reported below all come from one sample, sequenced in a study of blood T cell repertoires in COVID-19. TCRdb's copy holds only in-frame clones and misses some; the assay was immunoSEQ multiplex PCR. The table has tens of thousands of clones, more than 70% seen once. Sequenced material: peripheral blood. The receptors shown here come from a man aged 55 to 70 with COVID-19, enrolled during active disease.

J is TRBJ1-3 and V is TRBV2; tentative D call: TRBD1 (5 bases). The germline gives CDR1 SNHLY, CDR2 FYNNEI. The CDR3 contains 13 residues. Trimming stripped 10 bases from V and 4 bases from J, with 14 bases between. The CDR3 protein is CATTDSVGNTIYF. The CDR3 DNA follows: TGTGCCACCACCGACAGCGTAGGAAACACCATATATTTT.

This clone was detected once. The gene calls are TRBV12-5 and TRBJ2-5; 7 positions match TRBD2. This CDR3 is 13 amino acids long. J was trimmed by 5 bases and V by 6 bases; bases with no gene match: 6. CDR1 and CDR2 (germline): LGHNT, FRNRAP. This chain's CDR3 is CASGLAGVETQYF. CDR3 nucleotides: TGTGCTAGTGGACTTGCGGGGGTTGAGACCCAGTACTTC.

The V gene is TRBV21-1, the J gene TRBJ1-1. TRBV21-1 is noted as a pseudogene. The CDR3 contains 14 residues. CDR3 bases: TGTGCCAGATCGAAGGGAGGGGTGAACACTGAAGCTTTCTTT. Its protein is CARSKGGVNTEAFF.

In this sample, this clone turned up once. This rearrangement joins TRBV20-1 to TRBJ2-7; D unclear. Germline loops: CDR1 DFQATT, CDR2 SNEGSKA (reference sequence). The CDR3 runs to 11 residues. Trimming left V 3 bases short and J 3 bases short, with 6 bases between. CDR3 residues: CSASPGYEQYF. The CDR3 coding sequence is TGCAGTGCTAGCCCGGGCTACGAGCAGTACTTC.

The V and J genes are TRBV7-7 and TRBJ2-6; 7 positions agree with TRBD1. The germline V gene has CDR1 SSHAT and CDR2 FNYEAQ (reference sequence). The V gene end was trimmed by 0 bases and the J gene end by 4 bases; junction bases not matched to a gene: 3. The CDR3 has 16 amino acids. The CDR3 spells CASSLAGGHGANVLTF. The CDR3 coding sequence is TGTGCCAGCAGCTTAGCAGGGGGCCACGGGGCCAACGTCCTGACTTTC.

In nucleotides, the CDR3 is TGTGCCAGCAGTTTAGAGTTGAGCGGGAGGTATAATTACGAGCAGTACTTC. It codes for CASSLELSGRYNYEQYF. The rearrangement uses TRBV28 and TRBJ2-7; 9 nucleotides agree with TRBD2. Germline V gene data show CDR1 as MDHEN and CDR2 as SYDVKM. This CDR3 spans 17 amino acids. V shed 2 bases and J 4 bases; nucleotides not matched to a gene: 12.

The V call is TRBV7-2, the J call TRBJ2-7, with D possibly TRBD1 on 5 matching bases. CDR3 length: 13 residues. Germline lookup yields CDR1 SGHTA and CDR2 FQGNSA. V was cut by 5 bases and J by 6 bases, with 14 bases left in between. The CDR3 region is CASSPRRGFEQYF. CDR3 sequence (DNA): TGTGCCAGCAGCCCCCGAAGGGGTTTCGAGCAGTACTTC.

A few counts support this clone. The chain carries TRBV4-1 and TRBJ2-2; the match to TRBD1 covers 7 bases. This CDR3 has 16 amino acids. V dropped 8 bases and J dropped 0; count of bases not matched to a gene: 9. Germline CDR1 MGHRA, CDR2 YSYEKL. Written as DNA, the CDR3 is TGCGCCAGCCACTCCCTAAGGGGGCCGAACACCGGGGAGCTGTTTTTT. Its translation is CASHSLRGPNTGELFF.

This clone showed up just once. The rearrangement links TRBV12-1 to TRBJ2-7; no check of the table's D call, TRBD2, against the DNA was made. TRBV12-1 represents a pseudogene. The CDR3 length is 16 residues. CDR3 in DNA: TGTGCCAGCAGCTTTGCGCTTGGAGTATCATCCTACGAGCAGTACTTC. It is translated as CASSFALGVSSYEQYF.

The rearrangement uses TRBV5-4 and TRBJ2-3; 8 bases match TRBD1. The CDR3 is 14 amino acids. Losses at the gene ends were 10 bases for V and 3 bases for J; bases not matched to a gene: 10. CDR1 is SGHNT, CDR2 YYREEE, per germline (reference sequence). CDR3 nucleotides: TGTGCCCCCCACCGGCAGGGGGCGACAGATACGCAGTATTTT. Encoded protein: CAPHRQGATDTQYF.

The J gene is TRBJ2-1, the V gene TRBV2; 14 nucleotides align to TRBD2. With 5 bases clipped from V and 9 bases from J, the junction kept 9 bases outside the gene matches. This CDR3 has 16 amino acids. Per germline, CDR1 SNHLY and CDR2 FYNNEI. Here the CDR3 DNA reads TGTGCCAGCAGTTCCAATTCGGGACTAGCGGGAGCTGAGCAGTTCTTC. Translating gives CASSSNSGLAGAEQFF.

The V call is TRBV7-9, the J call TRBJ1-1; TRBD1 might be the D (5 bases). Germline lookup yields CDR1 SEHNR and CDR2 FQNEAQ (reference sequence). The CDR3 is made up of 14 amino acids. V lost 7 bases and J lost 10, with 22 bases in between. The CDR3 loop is CASTPLGPSRGAFF. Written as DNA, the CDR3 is TGTGCCAGCACCCCTTTAGGCCCTTCTAGGGGAGCTTTCTTT.

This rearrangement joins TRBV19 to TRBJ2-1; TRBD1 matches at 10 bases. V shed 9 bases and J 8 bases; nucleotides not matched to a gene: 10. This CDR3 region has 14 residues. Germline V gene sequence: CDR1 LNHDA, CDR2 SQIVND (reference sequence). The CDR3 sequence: CASGPGQGIHEQFF. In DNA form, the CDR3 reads TGTGCCAGCGGCCCGGGACAGGGGATTCATGAGCAGTTCTTC.

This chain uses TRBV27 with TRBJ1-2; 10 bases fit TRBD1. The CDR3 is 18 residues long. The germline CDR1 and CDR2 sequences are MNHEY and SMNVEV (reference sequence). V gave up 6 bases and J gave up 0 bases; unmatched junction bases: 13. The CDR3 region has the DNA TGTGCCAGCAGACCTCGCGGACAGGGGGTGGAAGCTAACTATGGCTACACCTTC. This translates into CASRPRGQGVEANYGYTF.

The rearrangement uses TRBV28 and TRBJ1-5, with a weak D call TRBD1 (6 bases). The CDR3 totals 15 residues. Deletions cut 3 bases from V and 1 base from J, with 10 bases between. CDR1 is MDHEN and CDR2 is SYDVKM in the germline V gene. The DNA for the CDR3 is TGTGCCAGCAGTTTCCTCGACAGGAGCAATCAGCCCCAGCATTTT. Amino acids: CASSFLDRSNQPQHF.

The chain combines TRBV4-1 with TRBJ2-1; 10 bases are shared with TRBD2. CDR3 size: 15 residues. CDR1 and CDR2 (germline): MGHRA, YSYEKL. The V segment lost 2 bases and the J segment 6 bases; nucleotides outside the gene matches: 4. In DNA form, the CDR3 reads TGCGCCAGCAGCCAACTAGCGGGAGCGCTCAATGAGCAGTTCTTC. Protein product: CASSQLAGALNEQFF.

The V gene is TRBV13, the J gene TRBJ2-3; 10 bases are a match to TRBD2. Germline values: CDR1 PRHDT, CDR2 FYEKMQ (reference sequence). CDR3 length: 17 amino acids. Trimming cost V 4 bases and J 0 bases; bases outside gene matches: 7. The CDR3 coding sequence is TGTGCCAGCAGCTCAGCGGGGGGGCCCTCTAGCACAGATACGCAGTATTTT. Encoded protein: CASSSAGGPSSTDTQYF.

As DNA, the CDR3 is TGTGCCAGCAGCCAGGGGGCGACGACTGAAGCTTTCTTT. This codes for CASSQGATTEAFF. The chain has TRBV3-1 (or the pseudogene TRBV3-2) and TRBJ1-1; the D gene is possibly TRBD1 (6 bases). Germline V lookup: CDR1 LGHDT, CDR2 YNNKEL (reference sequence). This CDR3 region has 13 residues. Between the trimmed V and J ends, which lost 3 bases and 5 bases, there was a span of 10 bases.

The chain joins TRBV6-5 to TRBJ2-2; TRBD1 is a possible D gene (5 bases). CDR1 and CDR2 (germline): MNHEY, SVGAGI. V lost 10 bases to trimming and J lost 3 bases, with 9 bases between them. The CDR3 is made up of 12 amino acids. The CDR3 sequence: CATSGYTGELFF. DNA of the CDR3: TGTGCCACCTCAGGGTACACCGGGGAGCTGTTTTTT.

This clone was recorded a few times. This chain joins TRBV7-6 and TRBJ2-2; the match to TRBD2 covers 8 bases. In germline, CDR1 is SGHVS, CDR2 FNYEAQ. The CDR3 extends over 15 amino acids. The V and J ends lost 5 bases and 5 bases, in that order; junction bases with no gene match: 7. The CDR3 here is CASSQTSGVTGELFF. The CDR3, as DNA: TGTGCCAGCAGCCAAACTAGCGGAGTAACCGGGGAGCTGTTTTTT.

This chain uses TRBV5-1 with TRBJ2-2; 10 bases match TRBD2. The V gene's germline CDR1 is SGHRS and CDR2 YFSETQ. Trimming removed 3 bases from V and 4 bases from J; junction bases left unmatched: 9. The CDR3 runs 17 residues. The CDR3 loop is CASSSSGTSATTGELFF. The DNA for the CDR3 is TGCGCCAGCAGCTCATCCGGGACTAGCGCGACCACCGGGGAGCTGTTTTTT.

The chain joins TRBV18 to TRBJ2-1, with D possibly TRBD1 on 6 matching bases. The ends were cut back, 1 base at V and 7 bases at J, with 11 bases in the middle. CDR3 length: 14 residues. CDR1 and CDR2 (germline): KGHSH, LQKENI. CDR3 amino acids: CASSPLAQGNEQFF. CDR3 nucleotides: TGTGCCAGCTCACCACTGGCTCAGGGGAATGAGCAGTTCTTC.

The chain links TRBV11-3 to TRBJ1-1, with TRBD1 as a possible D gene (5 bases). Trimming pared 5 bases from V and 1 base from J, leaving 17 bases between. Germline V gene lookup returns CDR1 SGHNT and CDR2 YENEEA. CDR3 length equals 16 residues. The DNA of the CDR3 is TGTGCCAGCAGCCCAGGGCACTCCGTAGGGAACACTGAAGCTTTCTTT. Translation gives CASSPGHSVGNTEAFF.

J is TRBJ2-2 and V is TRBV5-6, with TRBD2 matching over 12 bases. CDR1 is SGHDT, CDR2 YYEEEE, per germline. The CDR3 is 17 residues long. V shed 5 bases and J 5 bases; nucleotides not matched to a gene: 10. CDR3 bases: TGTGCCAGCAGACGGGCCAACCTAGCGGGAGGGACCGGGGAGCTGTTTTTT. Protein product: CASRRANLAGGTGELFF.

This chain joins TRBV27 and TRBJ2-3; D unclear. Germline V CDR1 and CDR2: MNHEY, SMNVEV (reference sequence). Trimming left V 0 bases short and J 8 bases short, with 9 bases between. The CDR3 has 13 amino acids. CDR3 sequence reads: CASSLSSIVTQYF. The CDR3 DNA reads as TGTGCCAGCAGTTTATCGTCCATTGTTACGCAGTATTTT.

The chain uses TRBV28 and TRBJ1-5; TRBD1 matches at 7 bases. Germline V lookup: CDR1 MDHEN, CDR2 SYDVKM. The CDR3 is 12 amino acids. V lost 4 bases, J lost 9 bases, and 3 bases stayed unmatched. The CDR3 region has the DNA TGTGCCAGCAGTTCACAGGGGATGCCCCAGCATTTT. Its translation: CASSSQGMPQHF.

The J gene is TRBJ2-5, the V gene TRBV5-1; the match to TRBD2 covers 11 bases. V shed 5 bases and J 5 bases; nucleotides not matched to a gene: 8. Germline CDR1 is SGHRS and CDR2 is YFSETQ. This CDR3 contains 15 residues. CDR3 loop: CASSLAGGPEETQYF. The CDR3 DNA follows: TGCGCCAGCAGTTTAGCGGGAGGGCCCGAGGAGACCCAGTACTTC.

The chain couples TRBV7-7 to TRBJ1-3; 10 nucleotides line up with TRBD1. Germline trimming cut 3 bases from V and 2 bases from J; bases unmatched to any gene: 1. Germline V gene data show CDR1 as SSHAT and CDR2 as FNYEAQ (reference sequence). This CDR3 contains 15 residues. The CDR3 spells CASSLGQGTGNTIYF. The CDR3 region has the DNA TGTGCCAGCAGCTTGGGACAGGGGACTGGAAACACCATATATTTT.